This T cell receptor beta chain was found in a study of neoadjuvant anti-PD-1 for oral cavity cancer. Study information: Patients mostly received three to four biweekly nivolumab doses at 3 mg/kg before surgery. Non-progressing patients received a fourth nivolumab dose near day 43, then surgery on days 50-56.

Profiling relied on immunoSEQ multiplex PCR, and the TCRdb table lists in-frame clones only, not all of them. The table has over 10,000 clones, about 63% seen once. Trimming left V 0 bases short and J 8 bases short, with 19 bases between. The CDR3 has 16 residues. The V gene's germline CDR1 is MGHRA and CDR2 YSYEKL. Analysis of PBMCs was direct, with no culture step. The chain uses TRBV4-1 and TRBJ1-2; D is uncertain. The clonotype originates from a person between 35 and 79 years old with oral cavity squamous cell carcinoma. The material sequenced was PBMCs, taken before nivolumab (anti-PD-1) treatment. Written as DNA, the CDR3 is TGCGCCAGCAGCCAAGATCGGTCCAGCCCTGCCCGGGGCTACACCTTC. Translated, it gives CASSQDRSSPARGYTF.